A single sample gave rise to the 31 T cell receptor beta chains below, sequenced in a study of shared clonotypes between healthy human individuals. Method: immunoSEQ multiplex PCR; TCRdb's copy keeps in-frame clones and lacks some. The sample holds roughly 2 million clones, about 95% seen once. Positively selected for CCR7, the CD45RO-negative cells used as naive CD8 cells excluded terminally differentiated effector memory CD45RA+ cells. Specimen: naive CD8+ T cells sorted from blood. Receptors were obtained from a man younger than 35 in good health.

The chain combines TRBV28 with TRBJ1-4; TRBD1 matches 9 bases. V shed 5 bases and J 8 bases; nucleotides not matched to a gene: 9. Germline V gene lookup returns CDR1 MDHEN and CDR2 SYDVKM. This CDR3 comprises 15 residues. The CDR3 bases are TGTGCCAGCAGTACATACAGGGGGCGTGAGGAAAAACTGTTTTTT. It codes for CASSTYRGREEKLFF.

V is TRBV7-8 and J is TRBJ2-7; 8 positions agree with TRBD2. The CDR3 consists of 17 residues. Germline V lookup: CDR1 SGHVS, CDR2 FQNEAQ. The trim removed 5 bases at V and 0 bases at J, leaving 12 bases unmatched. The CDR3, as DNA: TGTGCCAGCAGCGTCGATGAAGCCAGCGGGAGCTCCTACGAGCAGTACTTC. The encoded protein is CASSVDEASGSSYEQYF.

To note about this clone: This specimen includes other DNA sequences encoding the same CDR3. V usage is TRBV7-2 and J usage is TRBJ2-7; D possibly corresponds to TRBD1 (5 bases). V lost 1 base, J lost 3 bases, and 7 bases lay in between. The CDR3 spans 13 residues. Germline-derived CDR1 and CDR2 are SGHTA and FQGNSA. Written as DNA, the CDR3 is TGTGCCAGCAGCTTAGGAAGGGGCTACGAGCAGTACTTC. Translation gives CASSLGRGYEQYF.

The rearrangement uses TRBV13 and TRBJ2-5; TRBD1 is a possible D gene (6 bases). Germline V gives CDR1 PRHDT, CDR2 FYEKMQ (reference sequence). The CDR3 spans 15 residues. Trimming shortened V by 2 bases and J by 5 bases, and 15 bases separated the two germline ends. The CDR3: CASSLTGPIGETQYF. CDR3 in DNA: TGTGCCAGCAGCTTAACAGGGCCTATCGGTGAGACCCAGTACTTC.

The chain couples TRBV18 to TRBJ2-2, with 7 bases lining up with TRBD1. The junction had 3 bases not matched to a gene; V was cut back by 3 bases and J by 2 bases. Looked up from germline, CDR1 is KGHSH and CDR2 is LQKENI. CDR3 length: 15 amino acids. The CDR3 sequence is CASSPRDRNTGELFF. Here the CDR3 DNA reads TGTGCCAGCTCACCCCGGGACAGAAACACCGGGGAGCTGTTTTTT.

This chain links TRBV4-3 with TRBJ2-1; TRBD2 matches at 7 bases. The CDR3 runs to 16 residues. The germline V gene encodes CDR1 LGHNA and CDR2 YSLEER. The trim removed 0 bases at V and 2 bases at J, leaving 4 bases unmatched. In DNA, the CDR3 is TGCGCCAGCAGCCAAGATCTGCGGGGGACCTACAATGAGCAGTTCTTC. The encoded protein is CASSQDLRGTYNEQFF.

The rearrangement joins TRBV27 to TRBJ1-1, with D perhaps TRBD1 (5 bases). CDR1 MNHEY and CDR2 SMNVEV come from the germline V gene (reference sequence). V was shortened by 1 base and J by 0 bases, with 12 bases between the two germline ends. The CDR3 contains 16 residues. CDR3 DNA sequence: TGTGCCAGCAGTTTATTGGCAGGGCGTCTGAACACTGAAGCTTTCTTT. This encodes CASSLLAGRLNTEAFF.

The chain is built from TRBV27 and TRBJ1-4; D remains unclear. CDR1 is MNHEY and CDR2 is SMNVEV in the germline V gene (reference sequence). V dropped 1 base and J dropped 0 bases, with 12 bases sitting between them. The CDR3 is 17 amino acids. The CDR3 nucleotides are TGTGCCAGCAGTTTATTGGGTTATGGAGCAACTAATGAAAAACTGTTTTTT. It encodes CASSLLGYGATNEKLFF.

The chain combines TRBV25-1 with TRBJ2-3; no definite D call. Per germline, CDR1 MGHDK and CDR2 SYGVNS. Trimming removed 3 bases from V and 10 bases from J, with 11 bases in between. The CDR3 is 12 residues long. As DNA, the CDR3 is TGTGCCAGCAGTGACAGTACTCATCCGCAGTATTTT. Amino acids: CASSDSTHPQYF.

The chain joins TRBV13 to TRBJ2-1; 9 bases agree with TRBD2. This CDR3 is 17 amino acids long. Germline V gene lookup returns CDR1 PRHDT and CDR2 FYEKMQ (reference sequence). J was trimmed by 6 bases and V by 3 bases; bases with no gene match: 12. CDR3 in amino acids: CASSLASSGKSPNEQFF. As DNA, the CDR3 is TGTGCCAGCAGCTTGGCCTCTAGCGGGAAGTCCCCCAATGAGCAGTTCTTC. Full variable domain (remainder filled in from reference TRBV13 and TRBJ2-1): AAGVIQSPRHLIKEKRETATLKCYPIPRHDTVYWYQQGPGQDPQFLISFYEKMQSDKGSIPDRFSAQQFSDYHSELNMSSLELGDSALYFCASSLASSGKSPNEQFFGPGTRLTVL.

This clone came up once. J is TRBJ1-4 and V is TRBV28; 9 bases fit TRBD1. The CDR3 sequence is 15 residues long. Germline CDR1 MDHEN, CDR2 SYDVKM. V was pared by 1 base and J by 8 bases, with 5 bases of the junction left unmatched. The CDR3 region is CASSLYRGQREKLFF. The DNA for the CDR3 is TGTGCCAGCAGTTTATACAGGGGGCAGAGGGAAAAACTGTTTTTT.

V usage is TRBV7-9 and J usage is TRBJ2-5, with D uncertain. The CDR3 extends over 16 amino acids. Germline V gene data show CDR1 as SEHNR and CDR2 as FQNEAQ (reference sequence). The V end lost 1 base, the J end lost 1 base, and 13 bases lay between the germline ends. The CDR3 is CASSLGGEPPQETQYF. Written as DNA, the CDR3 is TGTGCCAGCAGCTTAGGCGGTGAGCCACCCCAAGAGACCCAGTACTTC.

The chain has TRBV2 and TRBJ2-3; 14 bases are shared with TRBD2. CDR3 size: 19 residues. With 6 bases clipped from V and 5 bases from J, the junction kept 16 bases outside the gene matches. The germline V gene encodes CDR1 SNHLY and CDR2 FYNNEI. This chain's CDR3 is CASRTLRLTSGGAVDTQYF. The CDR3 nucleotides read TGTGCCAGCAGGACTTTGCGGCTGACTAGCGGGGGGGCAGTAGATACGCAGTATTTT.

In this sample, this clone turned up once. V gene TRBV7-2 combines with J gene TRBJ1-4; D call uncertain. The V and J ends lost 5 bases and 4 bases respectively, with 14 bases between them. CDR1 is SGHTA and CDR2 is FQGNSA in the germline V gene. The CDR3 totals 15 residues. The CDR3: CASSARADYNEKLFF. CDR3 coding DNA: TGTGCCAGCAGCGCAAGAGCAGATTATAATGAAAAACTGTTTTTT.

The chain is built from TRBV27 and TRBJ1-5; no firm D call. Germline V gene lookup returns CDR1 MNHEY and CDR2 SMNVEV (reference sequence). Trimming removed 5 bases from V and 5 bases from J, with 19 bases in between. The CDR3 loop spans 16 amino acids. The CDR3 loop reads CASSPSSGDGHQPQHF. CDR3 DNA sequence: TGTGCCAGCAGTCCGTCTAGTGGCGACGGACATCAGCCCCAGCATTTT.

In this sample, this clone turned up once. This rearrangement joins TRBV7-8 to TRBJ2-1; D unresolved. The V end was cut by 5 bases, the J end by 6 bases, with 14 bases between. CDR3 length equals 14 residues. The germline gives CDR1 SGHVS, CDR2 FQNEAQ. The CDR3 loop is CASSVDTRSNEQFF. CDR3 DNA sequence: TGTGCCAGCAGCGTAGATACCCGGAGCAATGAGCAGTTCTTC.

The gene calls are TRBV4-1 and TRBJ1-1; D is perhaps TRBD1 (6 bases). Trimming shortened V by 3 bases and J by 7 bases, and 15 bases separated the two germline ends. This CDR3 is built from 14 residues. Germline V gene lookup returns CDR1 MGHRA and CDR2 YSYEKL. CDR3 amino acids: CASSHGQISGEAFF. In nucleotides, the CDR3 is TGCGCCAGCAGCCACGGACAGATTTCGGGTGAAGCTTTCTTT.

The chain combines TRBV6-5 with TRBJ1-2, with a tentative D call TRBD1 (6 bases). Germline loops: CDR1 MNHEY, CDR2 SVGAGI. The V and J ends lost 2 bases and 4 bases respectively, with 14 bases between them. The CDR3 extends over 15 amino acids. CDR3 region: CASSYNYRDIYGYTF. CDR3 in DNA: TGTGCCAGCAGTTACAATTACAGGGATATCTATGGCTACACCTTC.

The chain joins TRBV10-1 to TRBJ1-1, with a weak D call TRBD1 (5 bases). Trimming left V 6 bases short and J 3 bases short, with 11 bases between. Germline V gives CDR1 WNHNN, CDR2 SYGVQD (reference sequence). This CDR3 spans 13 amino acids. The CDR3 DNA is TGCGCCAGCAGAAGAGACAGCTACACTGAAGCTTTCTTT. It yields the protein CASRRDSYTEAFF.

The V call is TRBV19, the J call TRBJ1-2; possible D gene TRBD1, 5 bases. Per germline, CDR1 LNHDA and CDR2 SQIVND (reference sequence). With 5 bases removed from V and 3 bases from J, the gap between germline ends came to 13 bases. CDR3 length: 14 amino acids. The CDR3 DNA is TGTGCCAGTAGTGAACCCGGGACGGACTATGGCTACACCTTC. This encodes CASSEPGTDYGYTF.

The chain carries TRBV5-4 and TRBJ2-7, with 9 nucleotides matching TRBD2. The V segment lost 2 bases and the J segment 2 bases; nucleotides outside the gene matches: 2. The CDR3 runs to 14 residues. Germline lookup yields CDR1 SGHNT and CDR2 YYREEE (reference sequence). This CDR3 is CASSFSGGTYEQYF. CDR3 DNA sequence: TGTGCCAGCAGCTTTAGCGGGGGTACCTACGAGCAGTACTTC. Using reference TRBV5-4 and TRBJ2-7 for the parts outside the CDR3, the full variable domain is ETGVTQSPTHLIKTRGQQVTLRCSSQSGHNTVSWYQQALGQGPQFIFQYYREEENGRGNFPPRFSGLQFPNYSSELNVNALELDDSALYLCASSFSGGTYEQYFGPGTRLTVT.

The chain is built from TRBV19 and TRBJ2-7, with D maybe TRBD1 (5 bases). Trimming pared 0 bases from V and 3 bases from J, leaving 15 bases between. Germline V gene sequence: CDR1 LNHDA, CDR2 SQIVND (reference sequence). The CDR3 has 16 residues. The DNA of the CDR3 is TGTGCCAGTAGTATAGATGTAGGAGACAGCTTCTACGAGCAGTACTTC. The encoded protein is CASSIDVGDSFYEQYF.

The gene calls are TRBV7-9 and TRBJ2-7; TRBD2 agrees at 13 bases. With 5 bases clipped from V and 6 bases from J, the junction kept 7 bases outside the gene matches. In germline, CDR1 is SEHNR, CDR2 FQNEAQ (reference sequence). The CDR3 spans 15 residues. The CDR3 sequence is CASSGTSGRAGEQYF. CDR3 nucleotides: TGTGCCAGCAGCGGTACTAGCGGGAGGGCCGGCGAGCAGTACTTC.

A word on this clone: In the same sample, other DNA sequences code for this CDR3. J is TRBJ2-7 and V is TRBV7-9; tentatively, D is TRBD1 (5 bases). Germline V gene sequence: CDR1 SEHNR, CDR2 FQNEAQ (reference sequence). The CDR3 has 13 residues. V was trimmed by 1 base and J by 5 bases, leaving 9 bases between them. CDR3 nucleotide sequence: TGTGCCAGCAGCTTAGTAGGGGATCACGAGCAGTACTTC. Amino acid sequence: CASSLVGDHEQYF.

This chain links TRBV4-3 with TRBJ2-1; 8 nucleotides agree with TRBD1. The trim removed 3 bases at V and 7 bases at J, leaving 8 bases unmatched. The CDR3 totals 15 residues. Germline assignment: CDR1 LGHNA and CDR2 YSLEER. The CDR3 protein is CASSQSRTGRNEQFF. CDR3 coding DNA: TGCGCCAGCAGCCAGTCTAGGACAGGGAGAAATGAGCAGTTCTTC.

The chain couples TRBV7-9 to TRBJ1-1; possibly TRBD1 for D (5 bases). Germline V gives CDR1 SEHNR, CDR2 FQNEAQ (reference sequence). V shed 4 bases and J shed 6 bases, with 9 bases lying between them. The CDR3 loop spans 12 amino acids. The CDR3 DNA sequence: TGTGCCAGCAGCTCGCAGGGTGCTGAAGCTTTCTTT. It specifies CASSSQGAEAFF.

The CDR3 loop is CAISSTSGGLDEQFF. The CDR3 nucleotides are TGTGCCATCAGTTCGACTAGCGGGGGGCTCGATGAGCAGTTCTTC. The J gene is TRBJ2-1, the V gene TRBV10-3, with 13 bases matching TRBD2. From germline, CDR1 is ENHRY and CDR2 SYGVKD. The CDR3 runs to 15 residues. Trimming at V came to 5 bases and at J to 8 bases, leaving 6 bases not matched to a gene.

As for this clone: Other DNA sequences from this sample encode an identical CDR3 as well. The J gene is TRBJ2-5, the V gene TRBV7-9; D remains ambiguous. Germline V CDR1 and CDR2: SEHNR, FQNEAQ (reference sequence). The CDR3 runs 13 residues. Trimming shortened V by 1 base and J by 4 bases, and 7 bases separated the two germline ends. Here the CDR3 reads CASSLGAGETQYF. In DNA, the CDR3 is TGTGCCAGCAGCTTAGGGGCAGGAGAGACCCAGTACTTC.

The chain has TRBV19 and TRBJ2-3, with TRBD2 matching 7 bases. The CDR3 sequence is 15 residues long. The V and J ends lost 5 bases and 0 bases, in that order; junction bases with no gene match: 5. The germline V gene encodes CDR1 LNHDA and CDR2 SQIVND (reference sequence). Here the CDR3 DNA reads TGTGCCAGTAGTTCCCAGCGGGAAAGCACAGATACGCAGTATTTT. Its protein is CASSSQRESTDTQYF. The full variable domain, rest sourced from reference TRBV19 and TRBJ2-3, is DGGITQSPKYLFRKEGQNVTLSCEQNLNHDAMYWYRQDPGQGLRLIYYSQIVNDFQKGDIAEGYSVSREKKESFPLTVTSAQKNPTAFYLCASSSQRESTDTQYFGPGTRLTVL.

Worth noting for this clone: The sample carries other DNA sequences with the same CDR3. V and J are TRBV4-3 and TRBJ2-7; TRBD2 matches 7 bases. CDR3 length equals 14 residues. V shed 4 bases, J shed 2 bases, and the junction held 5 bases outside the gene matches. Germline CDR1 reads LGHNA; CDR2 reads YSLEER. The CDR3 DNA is TGCGCCAGCAGCCCCGGCCTAGCGGCCTACGAGCAGTACTTC. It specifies CASSPGLAAYEQYF.

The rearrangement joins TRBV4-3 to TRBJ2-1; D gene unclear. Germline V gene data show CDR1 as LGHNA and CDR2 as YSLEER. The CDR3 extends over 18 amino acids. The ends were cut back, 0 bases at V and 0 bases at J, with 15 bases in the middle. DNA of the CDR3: TGCGCCAGCAGCCAAGATCTCTCGGCAGTCAGCTCCTACAATGAGCAGTTCTTC. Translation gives CASSQDLSAVSSYNEQFF.